These 18 T cell receptor beta chains were all obtained from the same sample, sequenced in a study of cytomegalovirus exposure and HLA in healthy donors. The PCR employed 60 Vbeta primers together with 13 Jbeta primers. Profiled with immunoSEQ multiplex PCR; TCRdb holds only in-frame clones, not every one. Here the sample spans some 150,000 clones, more than 65% being singletons. The sequenced sample consisted of PBMCs. The receptors derive from a man between 45 and 60 years old in good health and CMV-seropositive.

Only a few counts were recorded for this clone. The chain has TRBV2 and TRBJ2-3; 8 bases line up with TRBD2. CDR1 and CDR2 (germline): SNHLY, FYNNEI. V trimming: 4 bases; J trimming: 0 bases; junction bases outside the gene matches: 3. This CDR3 comprises 15 residues. The CDR3 coding sequence is TGTGCCAGCAGTGCAGAGCGGGAGAGCACAGATACGCAGTATTTT. Translating it yields CASSAERESTDTQYF. Full variable domain (remainder filled in from reference TRBV2 and TRBJ2-3): EPEVTQTPSHQVTQMGQEVILRCVPISNHLYFYWYRQILGQKVEFLVSFYNNEISEKSEIFDDQFSVERPDGSNFTLKIRSTKLEDSAMYFCASSAERESTDTQYFGPGTRLTVL.

The rearrangement links TRBV19 to TRBJ1-4; 11 bases map to TRBD1. The CDR3 length is 15 residues. The V segment lost 6 bases and the J segment 7 bases; nucleotides outside the gene matches: 7. Germline V gene sequence: CDR1 LNHDA, CDR2 SQIVND (reference sequence). CDR3 amino acids: CASRPPGQGVEKLFF. The CDR3 DNA sequence: TGTGCCAGTAGACCCCCGGGACAGGGGGTTGAAAAACTGTTTTTT.

This rearrangement joins TRBV5-8 to TRBJ1-1, with D maybe TRBD1 (5 bases). The V end lost 4 bases, the J end lost 6 bases, and 16 bases lay between the germline ends. This CDR3 is built from 14 residues. In germline, CDR1 is SGHTS, CDR2 YDEGEE. CDR3 sequence: CASSLHRIKAEAFF. As DNA, the CDR3 is TGTGCCAGCAGCCTTCACAGGATAAAGGCTGAAGCTTTCTTT.

This clone occurred a few times. The J gene is TRBJ2-7, the V gene TRBV30; D perhaps matches TRBD2 (5 bases). CDR3 length equals 15 residues. With 0 bases removed from V and 0 bases from J, the gap between germline ends came to 12 bases. Looked up from germline, CDR1 is GTSNPN and CDR2 is SVGIG (reference sequence). CDR3: CAWSVPTKSSYEQYF. The CDR3, as DNA: TGTGCCTGGAGTGTACCGACTAAGAGCTCCTACGAGCAGTACTTC. The full variable domain, with the rest looked up from reference TRBV30 and TRBJ2-7, is SQTIHQWPATLVQPVGSPLSLECTVEGTSNPNLYWYRQAAGRGLQLLFYSVGIGQISSEVPQNLSASRPQDRQFILSSKKLLLSDSGFYLCAWSVPTKSSYEQYFGPGTRLTVT.

This sequence joins TRBV6-1 and TRBJ2-3, with 10 bases lining up with TRBD2. Germline CDR1 MNHNS, CDR2 SASEGT. V shed 6 bases, J shed 2 bases, and the junction held 5 bases outside the gene matches. The CDR3 length is 15 residues. The CDR3 region has the DNA TGTGCCAGCAGGTGGACTAGCGGCACCACAGATACGCAGTATTTT. Residues: CASRWTSGTTDTQYF.

This clone is a singleton in its sample. J is TRBJ2-1 and V is TRBV5-1; 8 positions agree with TRBD1. The CDR3 is 16 residues long. Germline CDR1 is SGHRS and CDR2 is YFSETQ. The V segment lost 1 base and the J segment 0 bases; nucleotides outside the gene matches: 3. The CDR3 bases are TGCGCCAGCAGCTTGATGCAGGGGGCCTCCTACAATGAGCAGTTCTTC. Translation gives CASSLMQGASYNEQFF.

This rearrangement joins TRBV19 to TRBJ2-7, with 7 bases lining up with TRBD2. CDR3 size: 15 residues. Germline V lookup: CDR1 LNHDA, CDR2 SQIVND (reference sequence). V dropped 5 bases and J dropped 7; count of bases not matched to a gene: 14. The CDR3 sequence is CASSSPPGRIFEQYF. CDR3 DNA: TGTGCCAGTAGTTCCCCTCCCGGGAGGATATTTGAGCAGTACTTC.

The chain carries TRBV27 and TRBJ1-2; TRBD1 matches at 9 bases. The J segment lost 4 bases and the V segment lost 5 bases, leaving 5 bases of the junction unmatched. The germline V gene encodes CDR1 MNHEY and CDR2 SMNVEV (reference sequence). This CDR3 region has 14 residues. The CDR3 nucleotides are TGTGCCAGCAGTAACAGGGGGCCCCTCTATGGCTACACCTTC. This translates into CASSNRGPLYGYTF.

This rearrangement joins TRBV11-1 to TRBJ2-5, with a tentative D call TRBD2 (6 bases). Germline values: CDR1 SGHAT, CDR2 FQDESV (reference sequence). The germline V and J ends were trimmed by 0 bases and 3 bases, with 11 bases remaining between them. This CDR3 is 15 amino acids long. The DNA of the CDR3 is TGTGCCAGCAGCTTAGCCCCGGGGGAAGAAGAGACCCAGTACTTC. Protein sequence: CASSLAPGEEETQYF. Together with reference TRBV11-1 and TRBJ2-5, the CDR3 gives the full variable domain: EAEVAQSPRYKITEKSQAVAFWCDPISGHATLYWYRQILGQGPELLVQFQDESVVDDSQLPKDRFSAERLKGVDSTLKIQPAELGDSAMYLCASSLAPGEEETQYFGPGTRLLVL.

The chain joins TRBV10-1 to TRBJ1-6; 7 bases are shared with TRBD1. The CDR3 sequence is 17 residues long. Germline CDR1 WNHNN, CDR2 SYGVQD (reference sequence). With 5 bases clipped from V and 0 bases from J, the junction kept 7 bases outside the gene matches. The CDR3 DNA sequence: TGCGCCAGCAGTAAGGATCGGGACAGCTCCTATAATTCACCCCTCCACTTT. This gives the protein CASSKDRDSSYNSPLHF.

The rearrangement joins TRBV27 to TRBJ2-3; D might be TRBD2 (5 bases). This CDR3 region has 16 residues. The V end lost 2 bases, the J end lost 2 bases, and 14 bases lay between the germline ends. CDR1 and CDR2 (germline): MNHEY, SMNVEV (reference sequence). The CDR3 DNA reads as TGTGCCAGCAGTTTAGACCCACTAGTCCCCACAGATACGCAGTATTTT. This translates into CASSLDPLVPTDTQYF.

For this clone: The junction does not match germline at one end; this may be a read error. The chain has TRBV28 and TRBJ2-3; 8 bases match TRBD1. CDR3 length equals 13 residues. Per the germline V gene, CDR1 is MDHEN and CDR2 is SYDVKM. The CDR3 region is CVSIRGRVDTQYF. The CDR3 DNA reads TGTGTCAGCATCAGGGGGCGCGTAGATACGCAGTATTTT. The whole variable domain, remainder taken from reference TRBV28 and TRBJ2-3, is DVKVTQSSRYLVKRTGEKVFLECVQDMDHENMFWYRQDPGLGLRLIYFSYDVKMKEKGDIPEGYSVSREKKERFSLILESASTNQTSMYLCVSIRGRVDTQYFGPGTRLTVL.

V gene TRBV28 combines with J gene TRBJ1-5, with 8 bases matching TRBD1. Germline-derived CDR1 and CDR2 are MDHEN and SYDVKM. The CDR3 has 15 residues. V lost 6 bases, J lost 6 bases, and 10 bases stayed unmatched. The CDR3 region has the DNA TGTGCCAGCAGCTCTGGACAGGGTCGAATTCAGCCCCAGCATTTT. Translation: CASSSGQGRIQPQHF.

This rearrangement joins TRBV6-1 to TRBJ1-5, with a tentative D call TRBD1 (5 bases). Germline V gene data show CDR1 as MNHNS and CDR2 as SASEGT. The V end was cut by 8 bases, the J end by 6 bases, with 14 bases between. There are 13 residues in the CDR3. Written as DNA, the CDR3 is TGTGCCAGCGCCTCAGGGTGGCGTCAGCCCCAGCATTTT. Amino acids: CASASGWRQPQHF.

The chain has TRBV4-1 and TRBJ1-2; 11 nucleotides align to TRBD1. J lost 4 bases, V lost 6 bases, and 4 bases had no gene match. Germline CDR1 reads MGHRA; CDR2 reads YSYEKL. The CDR3 contains 14 residues. The CDR3 is CASSRTGGIYGYTF. DNA for the CDR3: TGCGCCAGCAGTCGGACAGGGGGCATCTATGGCTACACCTTC.

J is TRBJ1-5 and V is TRBV6-5, with D possibly being TRBD1 (6 bases). The V gene's germline CDR1 is MNHEY and CDR2 SVGAGI. The CDR3 is made up of 14 amino acids. The V end lost 8 bases, the J end lost 0 bases, and 11 bases lay between the germline ends. The CDR3 is CASQDSHSNQPQHF. As DNA, the CDR3 is TGTGCCAGCCAGGACAGTCATAGCAATCAGCCCCAGCATTTT.

The chain joins TRBV2 to TRBJ2-1; D is uncertain. Germline CDR1 SNHLY, CDR2 FYNNEI. The V and J ends lost 0 bases and 8 bases respectively, with 14 bases between them. The CDR3 loop spans 15 amino acids. The CDR3 is CASSEAPAGVDEQFF. The CDR3 nucleotides read TGTGCCAGCAGTGAAGCCCCCGCCGGAGTTGATGAGCAGTTCTTC.

The V gene is TRBV25-1, the J gene TRBJ2-3; perhaps TRBD1 as D (5 bases). The CDR3 consists of 14 residues. Germline CDR1 MGHDK, CDR2 SYGVNS. V lost 0 bases and J 14 bases, leaving 18 bases between the germline ends. CDR3 residues: CASSEYGTGRVVYF. The CDR3 DNA is TGTGCCAGCAGTGAATATGGTACAGGCCGCGTTGTGTATTTT.